Judged by abundance, the clone carrying this T cell receptor beta chain is medium-sized. The antigen is undetermined. The data were obtained in a study of T cells in localized non-small cell lung cancer. Study conclusions and caveats: Tumor showed lower T cell clonality than uninvolved adjacent lung, where it was highest. Adjacent lung tissue had a median around 50 of the top 100 clones found in the tumor.

This table comes from immunoSEQ multiplex PCR, and its TCRdb copy is limited to in-frame clones, with some not included. The sample lists 1,500 to 2,000 clones, roughly a quarter occurring once. The sequence was collected from a male donor aged 60 or older with stage II squamous cell lung carcinoma. The specimen was lung tumor tissue, collected before any cancer treatment.

CDR3 nucleotides: TGTGCCAGCACCGGACTAGCGGGAGATGATGAGCAGTTCTTC. Its protein is CASTGLAGDDEQFF. The rearrangement joins TRBV11-3 to TRBJ2-1; 13 nucleotides agree with TRBD2. There are 14 residues in the CDR3. In germline, CDR1 is SGHNT, CDR2 YENEEA. V was clipped by 7 bases and J by 8 bases; unmatched bases: 5.